The entry below describes one TCR beta chain. What it binds is unknown. This CDR3 is built from 14 residues. Trimming shortened V by 6 bases and J by 0 bases, and 9 bases separated the two germline ends. From germline, CDR1 is SNHLY and CDR2 FYNNEI. The sample belongs to a study of post-analysis software for immune sequencing data. Study details: Recorded subtypes: relapsing-remitting, secondary progressive, progressive-relapsing; some patients unannotated.

Every TCR beta cDNA library bore unique molecular identifiers. Via MiXCR, TCRdb re-called the PCR reads, giving one row per CDR3 protein. The sample includes more than 500,000 distinct CDR3 sequences, around a third of them seen just once. Study results and caveats: Roughly 5 TRBV segments, including TRBV5-6, TRBV5-1 and TRBV20-1, were more frequent in patients than controls.

J is TRBJ1-5 and V is TRBV2, with unresolved D. This clonotype originated in a girl between 2 and 17 years old with multiple sclerosis. Source material: blood. For the CDR3, the DNA is TGTGCCAGCAGGCCGGCCATTAGCAATCAGCCCCAGCATTTT. It encodes CASRPAISNQPQHF. The entire variable domain, with the rest obtained from reference TRBV2 and TRBJ1-5, is as follows: EPEVTQTPSHQVTQMGQEVILRCVPISNHLYFYWYRQILGQKVEFLVSFYNNEISEKSEIFDDQFSVERPDGSNFTLKIRSTKLEDSAMYFCASRPAISNQPQHFGDGTRLSIL.